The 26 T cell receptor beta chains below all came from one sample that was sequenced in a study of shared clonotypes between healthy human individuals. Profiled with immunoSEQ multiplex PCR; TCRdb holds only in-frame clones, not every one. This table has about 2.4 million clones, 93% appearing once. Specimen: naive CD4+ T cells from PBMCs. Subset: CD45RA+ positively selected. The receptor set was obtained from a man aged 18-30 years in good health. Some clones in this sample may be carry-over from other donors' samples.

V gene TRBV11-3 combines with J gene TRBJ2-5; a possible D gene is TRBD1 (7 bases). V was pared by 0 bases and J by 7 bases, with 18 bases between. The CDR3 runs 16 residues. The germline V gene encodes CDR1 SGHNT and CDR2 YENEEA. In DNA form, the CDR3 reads TGTGCCAGCAGCTTAGACTCCAGGGGGGAGTTTGGGACCCAGTACTTC. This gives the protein CASSLDSRGEFGTQYF.

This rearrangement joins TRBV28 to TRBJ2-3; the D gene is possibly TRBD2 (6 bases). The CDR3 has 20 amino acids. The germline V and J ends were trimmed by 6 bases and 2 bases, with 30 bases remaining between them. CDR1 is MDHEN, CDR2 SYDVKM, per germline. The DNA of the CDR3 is TGTGCCAGCAGATCCCCCCACGGCGGGATGCCACAGCTGGTCACAGATACGCAGTATTTT. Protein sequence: CASRSPHGGMPQLVTDTQYF.

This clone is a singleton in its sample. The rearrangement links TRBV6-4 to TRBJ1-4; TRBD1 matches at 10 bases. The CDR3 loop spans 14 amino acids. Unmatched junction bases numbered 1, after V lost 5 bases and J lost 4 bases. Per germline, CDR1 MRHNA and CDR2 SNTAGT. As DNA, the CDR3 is TGTGCCAGCAGTTGGGACAGGGGTAATGAAAAACTGTTTTTT. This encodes CASSWDRGNEKLFF.

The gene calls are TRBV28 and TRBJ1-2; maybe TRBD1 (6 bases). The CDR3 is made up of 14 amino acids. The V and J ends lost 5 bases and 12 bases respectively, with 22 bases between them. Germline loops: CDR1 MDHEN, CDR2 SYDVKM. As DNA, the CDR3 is TGTGCCAGCAGTCCCTCCTCCGGGACAAATGAGCACACCTTC. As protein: CASSPSSGTNEHTF.

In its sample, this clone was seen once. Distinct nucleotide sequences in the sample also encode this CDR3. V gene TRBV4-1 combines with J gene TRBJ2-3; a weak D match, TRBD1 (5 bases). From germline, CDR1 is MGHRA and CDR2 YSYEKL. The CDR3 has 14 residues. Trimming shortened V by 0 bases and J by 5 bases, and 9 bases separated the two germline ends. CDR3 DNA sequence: TGCGCCAGCAGCCAAGATCCCAGGGAAGATACGCAGTATTTT. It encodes CASSQDPREDTQYF.

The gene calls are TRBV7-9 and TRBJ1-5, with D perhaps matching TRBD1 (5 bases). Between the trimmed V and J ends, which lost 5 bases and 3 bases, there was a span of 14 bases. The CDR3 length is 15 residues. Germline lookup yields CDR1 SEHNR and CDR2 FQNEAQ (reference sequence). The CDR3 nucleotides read TGTGCCAGCAGCCAGACAACAGGACCCAATCAGCCCCAGCATTTT. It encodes CASSQTTGPNQPQHF. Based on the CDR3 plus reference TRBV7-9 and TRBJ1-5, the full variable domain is DTGVSQNPRHKITKRGQNVTFRCDPISEHNRLYWYRQTLGQGPEFLTYFQNEAQLEKSRLLSDRFSAERPKGSFSTLEIQRTEQGDSAMYLCASSQTTGPNQPQHFGDGTRLSIL.

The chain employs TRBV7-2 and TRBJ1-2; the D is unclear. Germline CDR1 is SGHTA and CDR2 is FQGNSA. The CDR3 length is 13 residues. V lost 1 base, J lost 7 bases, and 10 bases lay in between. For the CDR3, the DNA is TGTGCCAGCAGCTTAGACGGACGAACTGGCTACACCTTC. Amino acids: CASSLDGRTGYTF.

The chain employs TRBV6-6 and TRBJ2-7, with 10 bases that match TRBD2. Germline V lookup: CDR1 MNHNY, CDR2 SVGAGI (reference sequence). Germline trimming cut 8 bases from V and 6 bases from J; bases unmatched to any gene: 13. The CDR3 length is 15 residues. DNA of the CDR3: TGTGCCAGCGGGATCCTAGCGGGAGAATTGGCCGAGCAGTACTTC. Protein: CASGILAGELAEQYF.

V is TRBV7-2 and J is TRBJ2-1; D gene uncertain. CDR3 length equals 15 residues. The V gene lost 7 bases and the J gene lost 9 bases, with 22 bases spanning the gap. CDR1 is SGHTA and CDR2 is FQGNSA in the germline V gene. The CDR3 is CASIISSYPTGEQFF. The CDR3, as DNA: TGTGCCAGCATCATTAGCAGCTACCCCACGGGTGAGCAGTTCTTC.

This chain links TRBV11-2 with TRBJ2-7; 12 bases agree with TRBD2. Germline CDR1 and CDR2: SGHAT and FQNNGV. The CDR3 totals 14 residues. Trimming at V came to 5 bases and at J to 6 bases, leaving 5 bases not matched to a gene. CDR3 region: CASSKLAGGSEQYF. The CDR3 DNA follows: TGTGCCAGCAGCAAACTAGCGGGAGGCTCCGAGCAGTACTTC.

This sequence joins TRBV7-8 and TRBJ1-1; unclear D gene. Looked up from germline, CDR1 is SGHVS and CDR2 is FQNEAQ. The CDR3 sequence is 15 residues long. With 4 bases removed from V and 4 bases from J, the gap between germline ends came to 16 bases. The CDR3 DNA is TGTGCCAGCAGCTCCCGGGAGCTACGCGTCACTGAAGCTTTCTTT. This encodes CASSSRELRVTEAFF.

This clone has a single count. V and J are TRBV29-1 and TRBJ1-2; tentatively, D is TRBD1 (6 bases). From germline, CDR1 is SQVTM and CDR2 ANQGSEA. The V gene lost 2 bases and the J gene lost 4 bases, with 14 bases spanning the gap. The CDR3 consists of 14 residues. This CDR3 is CSVEKGRGFYGYTF. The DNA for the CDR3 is TGCAGCGTTGAAAAAGGCAGGGGCTTCTATGGCTACACCTTC.

CDR3 nucleotides: TGTGCCAGCAGCGTAGTTGGCTCCCCGGGTTGGACAGATACGCAGTATTTT. This encodes CASSVVGSPGWTDTQYF. This chain uses TRBV9 with TRBJ2-3; no definite D call. CDR1 and CDR2 from the germline V gene are SGDLS and YYNGEE. The ends were cut back, 0 bases at V and 3 bases at J, with 17 bases in the middle. The CDR3 has 17 residues.

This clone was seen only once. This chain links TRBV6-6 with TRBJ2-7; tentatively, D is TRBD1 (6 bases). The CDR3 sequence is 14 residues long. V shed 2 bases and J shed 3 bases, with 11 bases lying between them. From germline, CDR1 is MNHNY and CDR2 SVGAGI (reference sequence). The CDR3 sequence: CASSYAVRGYEQYF. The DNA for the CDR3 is TGTGCCAGCAGTTACGCCGTCAGGGGCTACGAGCAGTACTTC.

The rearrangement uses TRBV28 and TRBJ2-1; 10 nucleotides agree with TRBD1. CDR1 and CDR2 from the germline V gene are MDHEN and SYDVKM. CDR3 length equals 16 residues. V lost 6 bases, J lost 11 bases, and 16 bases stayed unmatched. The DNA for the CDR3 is TGTGCCAGCAGCCGCCCCGGGACAGGGGTCCCAATGAAGCAGTTCTTC. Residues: CASSRPGTGVPMKQFF.

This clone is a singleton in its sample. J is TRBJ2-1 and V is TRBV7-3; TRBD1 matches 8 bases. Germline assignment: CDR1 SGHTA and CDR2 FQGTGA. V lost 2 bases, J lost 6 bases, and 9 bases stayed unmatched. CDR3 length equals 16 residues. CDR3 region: CASSLLGRGLGNEQFF. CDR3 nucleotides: TGTGCCAGCAGCTTACTGGGCAGGGGGCTAGGCAATGAGCAGTTCTTC.

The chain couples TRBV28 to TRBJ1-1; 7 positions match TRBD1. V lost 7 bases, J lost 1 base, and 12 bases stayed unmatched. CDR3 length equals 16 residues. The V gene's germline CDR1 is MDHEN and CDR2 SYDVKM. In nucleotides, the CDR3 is TGTGCCAGCACCTGGGGGCCGGGACAGCCGAACACTGAAGCTTTCTTT. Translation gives CASTWGPGQPNTEAFF.

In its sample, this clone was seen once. The CDR3 loop is CASSRLAGALTDTQYF. The CDR3 DNA sequence: TGTGCCAGCAGCCGACTAGCGGGAGCGCTCACAGATACGCAGTATTTT. The V and J genes are TRBV14 and TRBJ2-3; 12 bases fit TRBD2. The CDR3 consists of 16 residues. CDR1 SGHDN and CDR2 FVKESK come from the germline V gene. V lost 4 bases and J lost 2; bases outside the gene matches: 4.

The CDR3 DNA reads TGTGCCAGCAGCGTCACTGAAGCTTTCTTT. Translating gives CASSVTEAFF. The chain links TRBV28 to TRBJ1-1; D is ambiguous. Germline V gene sequence: CDR1 MDHEN, CDR2 SYDVKM. V was clipped by 6 bases and J by 4 bases, with 3 bases between them. This CDR3 contains 10 residues.

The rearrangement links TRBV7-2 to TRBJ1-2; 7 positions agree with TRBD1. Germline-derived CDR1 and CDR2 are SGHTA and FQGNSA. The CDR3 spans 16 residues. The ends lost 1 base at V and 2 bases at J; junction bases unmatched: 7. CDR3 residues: CASSLVGQIKNYGYTF. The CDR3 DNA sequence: TGTGCCAGCAGCTTAGTGGGACAGATCAAGAACTATGGCTACACCTTC.

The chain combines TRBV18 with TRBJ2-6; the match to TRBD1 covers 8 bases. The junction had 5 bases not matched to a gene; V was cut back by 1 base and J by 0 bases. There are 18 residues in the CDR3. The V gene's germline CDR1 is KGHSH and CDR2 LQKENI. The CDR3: CASSPLQGAPSGANVLTF. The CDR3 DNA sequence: TGTGCCAGCTCACCACTTCAGGGGGCCCCCTCTGGGGCCAACGTCCTGACTTTC.

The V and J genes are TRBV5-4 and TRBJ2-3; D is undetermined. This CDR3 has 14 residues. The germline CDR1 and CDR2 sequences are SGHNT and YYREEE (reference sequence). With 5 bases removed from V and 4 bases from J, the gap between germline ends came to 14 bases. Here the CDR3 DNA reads TGTGCCAGCAGGTCCACTGGGGTGGCAGATACGCAGTATTTT. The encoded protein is CASRSTGVADTQYF.

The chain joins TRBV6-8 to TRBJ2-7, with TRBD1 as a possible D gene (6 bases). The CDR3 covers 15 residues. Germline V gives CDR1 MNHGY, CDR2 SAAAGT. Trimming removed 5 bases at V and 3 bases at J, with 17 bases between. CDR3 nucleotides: TGTGCCAGCAGTCAAGCCTTGGGACATTTCTACGAGCAGTACTTC. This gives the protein CASSQALGHFYEQYF.

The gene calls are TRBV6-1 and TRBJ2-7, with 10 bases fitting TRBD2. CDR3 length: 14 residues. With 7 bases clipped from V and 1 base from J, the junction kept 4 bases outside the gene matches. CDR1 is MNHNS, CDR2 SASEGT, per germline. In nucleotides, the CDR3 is TGTGCCAGCACCCCTAGCGGGAGATCCTACGAGCAGTACTTC. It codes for CASTPSGRSYEQYF.

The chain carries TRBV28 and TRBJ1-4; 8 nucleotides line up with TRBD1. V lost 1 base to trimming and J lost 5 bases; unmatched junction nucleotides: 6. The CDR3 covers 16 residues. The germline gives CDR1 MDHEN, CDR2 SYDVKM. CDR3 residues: CASSLSGQGLNEKLFF. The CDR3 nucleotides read TGTGCCAGCAGTTTATCTGGACAGGGTTTAAATGAAAAACTGTTTTTT.

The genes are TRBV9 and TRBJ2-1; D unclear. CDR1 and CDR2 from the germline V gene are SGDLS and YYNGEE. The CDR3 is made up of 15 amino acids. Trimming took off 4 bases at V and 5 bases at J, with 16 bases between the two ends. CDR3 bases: TGTGCCAGCAGCCCGAGCTCGTTTTCGGACAATGAGCAGTTCTTC. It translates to CASSPSSFSDNEQFF.